Detailed here is one TCR beta chain. Antigen specificity is unknown. The primer mix had 60 Vbeta and 13 Jbeta primers. TCRdb's copy holds only in-frame clones and misses some; the assay was immunoSEQ multiplex PCR. The table lists about 140,000 clones, roughly four fifths of them singletons, with about 3.2% in the top ten. These data belong to a study of cytomegalovirus exposure and HLA in healthy donors. Study outcomes and limitations: After further analysis at a later stage, roughly 16,000 TCR beta sequences were associated with HLA alleles at 0.05 false discovery rate.

This CDR3 contains 16 residues. Germline V CDR1 and CDR2: SGHRS, YFSETQ. J gave up 1 base and V 6 bases, and 8 bases lay outside the gene matches. This receptor was identified in a man younger than 35 in good health and CMV-seropositive. What was sequenced was PBMCs. The rearrangement joins TRBV5-1 to TRBJ2-1, with 9 bases that match TRBD1. This CDR3 is CASTLTGTGSYNEQFF. For the CDR3, the DNA is TGCGCCAGCACCCTAACCGGGACAGGGTCCTACAATGAGCAGTTCTTC.